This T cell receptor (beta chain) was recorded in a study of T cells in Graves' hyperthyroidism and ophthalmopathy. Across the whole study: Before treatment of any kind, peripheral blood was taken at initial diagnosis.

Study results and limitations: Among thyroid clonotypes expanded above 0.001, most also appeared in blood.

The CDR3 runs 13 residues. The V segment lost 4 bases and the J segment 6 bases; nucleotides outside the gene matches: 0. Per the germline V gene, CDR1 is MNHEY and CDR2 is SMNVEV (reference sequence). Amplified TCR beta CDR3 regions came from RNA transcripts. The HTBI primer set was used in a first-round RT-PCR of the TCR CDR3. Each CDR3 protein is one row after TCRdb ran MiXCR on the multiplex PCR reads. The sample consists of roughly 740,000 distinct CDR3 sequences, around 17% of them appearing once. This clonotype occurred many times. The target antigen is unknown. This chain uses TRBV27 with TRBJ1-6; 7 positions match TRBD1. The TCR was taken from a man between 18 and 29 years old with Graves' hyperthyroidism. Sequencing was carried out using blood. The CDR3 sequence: CASSWDSNSPLHF. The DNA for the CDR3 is TGTGCCAGCAGTTGGGACAGTAATTCACCCCTCCACTTT.